This T cell receptor beta chain was recorded in a study of control samples from healthy donors and cancer patients. V was pared by 6 bases and J by 6 bases, with 13 bases between. Germline lookup yields CDR1 SGHRS and CDR2 YFSETQ. The CDR3 is 14 amino acids. Some clones are missing from TCRdb's copy, which holds only in-frame ones; the method was immunoSEQ multiplex PCR. The table has approximately 52,000 clones, roughly 95% seen once. The sequence was obtained from a woman aged 18-29 years in good health. Material for sequencing was blood. This chain joins TRBV5-1 and TRBJ1-6; D might be TRBD1 (5 bases). The CDR3 DNA is TGCGCCAGCACCCTTGAGGGGTTTAATTCACCCCTCCACTTT. It yields the protein CASTLEGFNSPLHF.